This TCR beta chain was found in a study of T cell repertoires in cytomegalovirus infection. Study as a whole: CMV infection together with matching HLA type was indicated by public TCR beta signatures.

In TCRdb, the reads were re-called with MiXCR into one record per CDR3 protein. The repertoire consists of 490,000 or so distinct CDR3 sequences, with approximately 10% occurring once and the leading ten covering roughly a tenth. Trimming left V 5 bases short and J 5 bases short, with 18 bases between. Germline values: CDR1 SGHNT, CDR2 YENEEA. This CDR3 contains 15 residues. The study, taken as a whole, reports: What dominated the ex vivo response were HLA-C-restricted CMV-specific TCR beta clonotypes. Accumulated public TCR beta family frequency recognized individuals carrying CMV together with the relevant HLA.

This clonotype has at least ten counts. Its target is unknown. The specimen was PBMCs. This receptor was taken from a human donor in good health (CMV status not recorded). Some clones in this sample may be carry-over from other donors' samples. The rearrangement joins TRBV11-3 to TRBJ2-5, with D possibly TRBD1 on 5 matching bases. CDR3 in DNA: TGTGCCAGCAGCCCTCGACAAGGGCCAGGGGAGACCCAGTACTTC. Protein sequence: CASSPRQGPGETQYF.